These T cell receptor beta chains were read from a single sample in a study of beta chain features in type 1 diabetes. Clones were read by immunoSEQ multiplex PCR, and TCRdb kept only the in-frame ones, dropping some. The table shows 360,000 or so clones, with 15% to 20% occurring only once. Sequenced: naive CD4+ T cells from blood. These receptors were taken from a woman aged 18 to 35 in good health. Both conserved end residues are part of each CDR3.

v_call	cdr3_aa
TRBV5-8	CASSLAEGQGGMNTEAFF
TRBV4-1	CASRRTGVGEKLFF
TRBV7-7	CASSVDREETQYF
TRBV7-9	CASSWGQRDTEAFF
TRBV28	CASSGAGSGPYEQYF
TRBV7-9	CASRPTSGGASDTQYF
TRBV7-6	CASSLYRDSSGANVLTF
TRBV18	CASSPPSIAADTQYF
TRBV4-2	CASSPDRDNGYTF
TRBV5-1	CASSSQSYEQYF
TRBV18	CASSPNRDYNEQFF
TRBV7-2	CASSPPSGANVLTF
TRBV21-1	CASSESAFF
TRBV30	CAWSASGQGRNEQFF
TRBV27	CASSTGGRETQYF
TRBV30	CAWSVAVKETQYF
TRBV5-4	CASSLAGVGTDTQYF
TRBV29-1	CSTRESSYEQYF
TRBV7-9	CASSSSTDFHYGYTF
TRBV19	CASSIWANVLTF
TRBV30	CAWSVLRGNEQYF
TRBV9	CASSALGGGTRYNEQFF
TRBV9	CASSVLAGGNEQFF
TRBV4-2	CASSQIVGVAGGRSSYNEQFF
TRBV21-1	CASSESSSYEQYF
TRBV2	CASKPSGGTDEQYF
TRBV19	CASSTSGQGGQGQFF
TRBV7-2	CASSSPGLGQETQYF
TRBV9	CASSFRSGELFF
TRBV7-9	CASSRPTGTNTEAFF